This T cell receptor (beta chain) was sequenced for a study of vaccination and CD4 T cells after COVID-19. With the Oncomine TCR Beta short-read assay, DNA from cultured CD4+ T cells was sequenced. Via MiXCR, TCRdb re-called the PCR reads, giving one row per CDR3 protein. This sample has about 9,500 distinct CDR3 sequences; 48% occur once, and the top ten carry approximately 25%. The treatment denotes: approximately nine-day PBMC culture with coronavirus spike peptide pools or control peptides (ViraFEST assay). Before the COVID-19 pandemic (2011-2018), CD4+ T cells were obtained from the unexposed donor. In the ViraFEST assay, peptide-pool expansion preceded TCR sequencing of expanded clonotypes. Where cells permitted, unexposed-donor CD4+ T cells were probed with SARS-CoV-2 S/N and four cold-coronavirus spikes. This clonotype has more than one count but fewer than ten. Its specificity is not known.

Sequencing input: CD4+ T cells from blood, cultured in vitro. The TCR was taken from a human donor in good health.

CDR3 bases: TGTGCCAGCAGCTACAGCTATAGCAATCAGCCCCAGCATTTT. It yields the protein CASSYSYSNQPQHF. The chain uses TRBV5-8 and TRBJ1-5; D remains unclear. The V gene lost 3 bases and the J gene lost 0 bases, with 7 bases spanning the gap. This CDR3 is 14 amino acids long. The germline V gene has CDR1 SGHTS and CDR2 YDEGEE.